These T cell receptor beta chains were read from a single sample in a study of tumor-infiltrating lymphocytes in primary liver carcinoma. One entry per CDR3 protein, called by TCRdb with MiXCR from the multiplex PCR reads. The sample lists more than 30,000 distinct CDR3 sequences; roughly 80% were seen once. What was sequenced was tumor-adjacent normal liver tissue. The receptors stem from a man between 40 and 49 years old with primary liver carcinoma and hepatitis B virus infection. The CDR3 runs from the conserved cysteine through the conserved F or W. A D gene is named only where the DNA matches it firmly. Not all rows give a size; the values are once, few, many and, for expanded clones, a class.

j_gene,d_gene,abundance,v_gene,CDR3aa,CDR3nt
TRBJ2-2,NA,NA,TRBV14,CAGSQDNSGELFF,TGTGCCGGCAGCCAAGATAACTCCGGGGAGCTATTTTTT
TRBJ2-1,TRBD2,NA,TRBV29-1,CSVDTGLAGGPRNELFF,TGTAGCGTTGATACAGGACTAGCGGGAGGGCCTAGGAATGAGCTGTTCTTC
TRBJ2-6,NA,large,TRBV11-2,CATQRPRSGANVLTF,TGTGCCACCCAGCGGCCGCGCTCTGGGGCCAACGTCCTGACTTTC
TRBJ1-2,NA,NA,TRBV29-1,CARGGGGEVGYTF,TGCGCTCGGGGGGGCGGCGGAGAAGTGGGTTACACCTTC
TRBJ1-1,NA,NA,TRBV6-2/TRBV6-3,CASSINRVGNIEAFF,TGTGCCAGCAGTATAAACAGGGTGGGGAACATTGAAGCTTTCTTT
TRBJ2-4,NA,NA,TRBV5-1,CASSLDRINIQYF,TGCGCCAGCAGCTTGGACAGGATAAATATTCAGTACTTC
TRBJ2-2,NA,NA,TRBV10-1,CASSPGSNTWELFF,TGCGCCAGCAGTCCCGGGTCGAACACTTGGGAGCTGTTTTTT
TRBJ2-5,TRBD1,NA,TRBV4-1,CTSSQGDRGLIETQYF,TGCACCAGCAGCCAAGGGGACAGGGGGTTGATAGAGACACAGTACTTC
TRBJ2-7,NA,NA,TRBV11-3,CASSFGVLGKLYF,TGTGCCAGCAGCTTCGGAGTTTTGGGCAAGCTATACTTC
TRBJ2-4,NA,NA,TRBV6-7,CASSYSGDWYIQYF,TGCGCCAGCAGTTACTCCGGGGATTGGTACATTCAGTACTTC
TRBJ1-2,NA,NA,TRBV5-5,CASSPHPERTIYGYTF,TGTGCCAGCAGCCCTCACCCGGAGAGAACTATCTATGGCTACACCTTC
TRBJ2-1,NA,many,TRBV5-5,CASSRVSYNEQFF,TGTGCCAGCAGCCGAGTCTCCTACAATGAGCAGTTCTTC